Ten or more counts support the clone carrying this T cell receptor beta chain. It was RNA transcripts that yielded the amplified TCR beta CDR3 regions. The HTBI primer set drove a first-round RT-PCR of the TCR CDR3. In TCRdb, the multiplex PCR reads were re-called with MiXCR into one record per CDR3 protein. The data contain about half a million distinct CDR3 sequences, about 24% of them singletons. The entry originates in a study of T cells in Graves' hyperthyroidism and ophthalmopathy. This CDR3 has 13 residues. With 1 base removed from V and 3 bases from J, the gap between germline ends came to 9 bases. Germline-derived CDR1 and CDR2 are SQVTM and ANQGSEA.

The gene calls are TRBV29-1 and TRBJ1-1; D is undetermined. The sample consisted of blood. This receptor was taken from a woman younger than 45 with Graves' ophthalmopathy. The chain's CDR3 is CSVEAPLDTEAFF. In nucleotides, the CDR3 is TGCAGCGTTGAAGCCCCTTTGGACACTGAAGCTTTCTTT.